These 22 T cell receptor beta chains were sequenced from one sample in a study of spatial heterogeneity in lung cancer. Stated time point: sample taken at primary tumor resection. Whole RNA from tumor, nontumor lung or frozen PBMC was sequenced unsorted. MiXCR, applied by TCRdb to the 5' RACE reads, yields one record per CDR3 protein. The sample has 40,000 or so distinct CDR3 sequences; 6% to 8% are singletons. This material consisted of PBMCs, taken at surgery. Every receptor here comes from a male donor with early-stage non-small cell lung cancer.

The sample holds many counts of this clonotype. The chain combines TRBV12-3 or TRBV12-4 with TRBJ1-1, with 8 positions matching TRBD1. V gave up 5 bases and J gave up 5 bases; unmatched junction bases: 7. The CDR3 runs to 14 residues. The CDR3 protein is CASSIRTGTTEAFF. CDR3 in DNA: TGTGCCAGCAGTATCAGGACAGGGACGACTGAAGCTTTCTTT.

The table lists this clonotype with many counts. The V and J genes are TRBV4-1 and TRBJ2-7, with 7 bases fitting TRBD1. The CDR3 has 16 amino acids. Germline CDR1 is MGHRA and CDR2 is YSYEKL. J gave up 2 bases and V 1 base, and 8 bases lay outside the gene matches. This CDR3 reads CASSQGDRRHTYEQYV. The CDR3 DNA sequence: TGCGCCAGCAGCCAAGGGGACAGAAGACATACCTACGAGCAGTACGTC.

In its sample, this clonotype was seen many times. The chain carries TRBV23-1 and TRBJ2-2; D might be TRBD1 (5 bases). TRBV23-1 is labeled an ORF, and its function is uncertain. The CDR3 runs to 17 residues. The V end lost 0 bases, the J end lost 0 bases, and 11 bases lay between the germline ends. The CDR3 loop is CASSQSRRVPNTGELFF. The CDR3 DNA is TGCGCCAGCAGTCAATCGCGCAGGGTCCCGAACACCGGGGAGCTGTTTTTT.

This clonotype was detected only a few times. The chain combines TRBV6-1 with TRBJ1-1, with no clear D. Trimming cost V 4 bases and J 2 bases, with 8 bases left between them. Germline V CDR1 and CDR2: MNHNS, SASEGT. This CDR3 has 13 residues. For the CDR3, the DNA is TGTGCCAGCAGTGTAACTAGAAACACTGAAGCTTTCTTT. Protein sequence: CASSVTRNTEAFF.

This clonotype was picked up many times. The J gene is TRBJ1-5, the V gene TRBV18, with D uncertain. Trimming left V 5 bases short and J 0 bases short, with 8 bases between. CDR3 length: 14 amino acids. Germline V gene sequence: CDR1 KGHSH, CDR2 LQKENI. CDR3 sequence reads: CASSGQNSNQPQHF. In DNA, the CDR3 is TGTGCCAGCTCAGGGCAGAATAGCAATCAGCCCCAGCATTTT. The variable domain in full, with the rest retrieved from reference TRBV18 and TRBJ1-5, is NAGVMQNPRHLVRRRGQEARLRCSPMKGHSHVYWYRQLPEEGLKFMVYLQKENIIDESGMPKERFSAEFPKEGPSILRIQQVVRGDSAAYFCASSGQNSNQPQHFGDGTRLSIL.

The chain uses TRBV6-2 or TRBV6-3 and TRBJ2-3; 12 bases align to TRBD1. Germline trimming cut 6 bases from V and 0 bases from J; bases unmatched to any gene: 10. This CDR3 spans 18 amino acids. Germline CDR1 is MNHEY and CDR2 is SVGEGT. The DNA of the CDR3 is TGTGCCAGCAGCACCGGGACAGGGGGCCGGGGTAGCACAGATACGCAGTATTTT. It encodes CASSTGTGGRGSTDTQYF.

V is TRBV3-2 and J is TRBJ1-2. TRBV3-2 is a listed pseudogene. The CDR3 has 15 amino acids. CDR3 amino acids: CASSQDSGVAYGYTF. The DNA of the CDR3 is TGTGCCAGCAGCCAAGACAGCGGAGTTGCCTATGGCTACACCTTC.

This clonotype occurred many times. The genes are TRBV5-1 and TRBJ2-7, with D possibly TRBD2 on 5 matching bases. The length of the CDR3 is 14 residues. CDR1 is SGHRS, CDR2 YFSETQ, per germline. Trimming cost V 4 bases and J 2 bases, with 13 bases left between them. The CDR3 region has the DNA TGCGCCAGCAGCAGAACGACGGGGACCTACGAGCAGTACTTC. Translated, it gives CASSRTTGTYEQYF. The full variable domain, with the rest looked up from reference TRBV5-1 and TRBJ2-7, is KAGVTQTPRYLIKTRGQQVTLSCSPISGHRSVSWYQQTPGQGLQFLFEYFSETQRNKGNFPGRFSGRQFSNSRSEMNVSTLELGDSALYLCASSRTTGTYEQYFGPGTRLTVT.

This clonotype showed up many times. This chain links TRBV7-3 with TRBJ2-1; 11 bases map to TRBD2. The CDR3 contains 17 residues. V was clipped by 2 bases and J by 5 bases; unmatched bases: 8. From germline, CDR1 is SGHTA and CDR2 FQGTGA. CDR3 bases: TGTGCCAGCAGCTTATCTGGGACTAGCGGAGCTCACAATGAGCAGTTCTTC. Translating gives CASSLSGTSGAHNEQFF.

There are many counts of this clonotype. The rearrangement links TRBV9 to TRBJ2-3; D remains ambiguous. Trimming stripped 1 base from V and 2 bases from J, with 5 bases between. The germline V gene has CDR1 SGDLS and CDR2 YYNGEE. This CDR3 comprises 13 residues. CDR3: CASSVTSTDTQYF. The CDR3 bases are TGTGCCAGCAGCGTAACCTCCACAGATACGCAGTATTTT.

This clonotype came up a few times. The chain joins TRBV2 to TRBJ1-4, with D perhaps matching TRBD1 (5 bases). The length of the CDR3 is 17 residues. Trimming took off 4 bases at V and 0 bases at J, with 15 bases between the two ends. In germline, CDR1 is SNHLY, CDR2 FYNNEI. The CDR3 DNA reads TGTGCCAGCAGTGCTCGACAGCTACTAGCAACTAATGAAAAACTGTTTTTT. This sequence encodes CASSARQLLATNEKLFF.

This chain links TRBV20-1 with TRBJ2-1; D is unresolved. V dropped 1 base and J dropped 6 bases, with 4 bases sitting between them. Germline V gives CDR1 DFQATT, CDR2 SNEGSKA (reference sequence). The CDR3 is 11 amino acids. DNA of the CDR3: TGCAGTGCTAGAGGGGGCAATGAGCAGTTCTTC. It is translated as CSARGGNEQFF.

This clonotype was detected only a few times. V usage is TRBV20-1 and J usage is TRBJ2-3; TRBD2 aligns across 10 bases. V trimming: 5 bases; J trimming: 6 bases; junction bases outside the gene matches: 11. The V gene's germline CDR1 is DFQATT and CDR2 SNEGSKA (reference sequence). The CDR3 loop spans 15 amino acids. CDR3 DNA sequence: TGCAGTGCTTCCCTTAGCGGGGGGAAGGCGGATACGCAGTATTTT. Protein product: CSASLSGGKADTQYF.

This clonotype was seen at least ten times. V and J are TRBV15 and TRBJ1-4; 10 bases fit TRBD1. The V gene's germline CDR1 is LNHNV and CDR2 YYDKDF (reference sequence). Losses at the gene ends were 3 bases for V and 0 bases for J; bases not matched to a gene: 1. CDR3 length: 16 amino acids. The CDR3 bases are TGTGCCACCAGCAGCGGACAGGGGGCAACTAATGAAAAACTGTTTTTT. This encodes CATSSGQGATNEKLFF.

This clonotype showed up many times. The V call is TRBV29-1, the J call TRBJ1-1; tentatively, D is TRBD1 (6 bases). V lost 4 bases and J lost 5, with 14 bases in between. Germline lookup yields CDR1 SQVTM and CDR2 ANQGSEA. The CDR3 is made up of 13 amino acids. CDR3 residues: CSVVRRGKTEAFF. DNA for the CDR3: TGCAGCGTTGTCCGCAGGGGCAAAACTGAAGCTTTCTTT.

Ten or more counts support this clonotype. The CDR3 DNA is TGTGCCAGCAGAAAAAGCGGGGGGCGCCTCTACAATGAGCAGTTCTTC. Translation: CASRKSGGRLYNEQFF. V and J are TRBV7-3 and TRBJ2-1, with TRBD2 matching 9 bases. Germline CDR1 reads SGHTA; CDR2 reads FQGTGA. CDR3 length equals 16 residues. The V segment lost 6 bases and the J segment 3 bases; nucleotides outside the gene matches: 9.

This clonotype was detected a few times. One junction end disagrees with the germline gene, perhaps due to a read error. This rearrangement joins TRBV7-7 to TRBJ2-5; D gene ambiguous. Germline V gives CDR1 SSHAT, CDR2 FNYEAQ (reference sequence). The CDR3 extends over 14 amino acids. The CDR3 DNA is TGTGCTAGCAGCTTCAGGATGGATCAAGAGACCCAGTACTTC. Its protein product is CASSFRMDQETQYF.

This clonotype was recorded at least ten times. CDR3 nucleotide sequence: TGTGCCAGCAGCCCACGGGAGGCCCCAGTAGGTGGCTACACCTTC. Translating gives CASSPREAPVGGYTF. The rearrangement links TRBV7-9 to TRBJ1-2; D is unclear. Germline V gene lookup returns CDR1 SEHNR and CDR2 FQNEAQ (reference sequence). V was pared by 5 bases and J by 7 bases, with 20 bases between. CDR3 length: 15 residues.

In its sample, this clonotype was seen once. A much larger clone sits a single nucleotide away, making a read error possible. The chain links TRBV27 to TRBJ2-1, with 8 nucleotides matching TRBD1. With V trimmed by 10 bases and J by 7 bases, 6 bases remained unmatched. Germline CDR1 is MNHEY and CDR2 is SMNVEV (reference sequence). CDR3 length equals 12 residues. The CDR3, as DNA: TGTGCCACCAAACAGGGGGTGAATGAGCAGTTCTTC. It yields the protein CATKQGVNEQFF.

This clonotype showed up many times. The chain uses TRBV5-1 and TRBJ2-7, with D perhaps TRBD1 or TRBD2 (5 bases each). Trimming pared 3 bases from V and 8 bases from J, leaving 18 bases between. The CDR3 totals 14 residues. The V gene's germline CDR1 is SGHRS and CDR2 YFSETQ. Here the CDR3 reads CASSSGRGSRQQYF. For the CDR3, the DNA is TGCGCCAGCAGCTCTGGACGGGGCTCCAGGCAGCAGTACTTC.

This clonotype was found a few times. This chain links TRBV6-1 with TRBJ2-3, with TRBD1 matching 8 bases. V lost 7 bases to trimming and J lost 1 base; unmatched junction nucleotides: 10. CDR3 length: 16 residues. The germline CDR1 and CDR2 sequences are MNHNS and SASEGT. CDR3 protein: CASNLDRGRGTDTQYF. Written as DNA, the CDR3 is TGTGCCAGCAATCTCGACAGGGGACGGGGCACAGATACGCAGTATTTT.

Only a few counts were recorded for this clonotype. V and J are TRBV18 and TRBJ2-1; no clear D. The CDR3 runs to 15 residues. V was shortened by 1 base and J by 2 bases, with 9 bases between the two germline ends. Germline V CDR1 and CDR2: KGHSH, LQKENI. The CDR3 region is CASSPRTEAYNEQFF. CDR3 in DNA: TGTGCCAGCTCACCACGGACCGAGGCCTACAATGAGCAGTTCTTC. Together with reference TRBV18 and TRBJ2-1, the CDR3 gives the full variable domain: NAGVMQNPRHLVRRRGQEARLRCSPMKGHSHVYWYRQLPEEGLKFMVYLQKENIIDESGMPKERFSAEFPKEGPSILRIQQVVRGDSAAYFCASSPRTEAYNEQFFGPGTRLTVL.